This T cell receptor (beta chain) is drawn from a study of Graves' ophthalmopathy and Graves' hyperthyroidism. About the research overall: Samples of peripheral blood were obtained at initial diagnosis, prior to treatment of any kind.

The V gene's germline CDR1 is MNHEY and CDR2 SVGAGI. This CDR3 is built from 16 residues. The V and J ends lost 6 bases and 2 bases respectively, with 19 bases between them. The authors amplified TCR beta CDR3 regions, and they did so from RNA transcripts for repertoire sequencing. First-round RT-PCR employed HTBI primers, with a second-round multiplex PCR after it. TCRdb reprocessed the multiplex PCR reads via MiXCR and lists one record per CDR3 protein. The repertoire holds 500,000 to 700,000 distinct CDR3 sequences, approximately 21% seen once, with around 7% in the top ten. This clonotype was detected ten times or more.

Sequenced material: peripheral blood. The chain has TRBV6-5 and TRBJ1-1; no clear D gene. The TCR sequence derives from a woman between 18 and 29 years old with stable Graves' hyperthyroidism. Some clones in this sample may be carry-over from other donors' samples. DNA for the CDR3: TGTGCCAGCAGCCTTTACAGTCCCCAAGCTAACACTGAAGCTTTCTTT. Translating it yields CASSLYSPQANTEAFF.